Below, 22 T cell receptor beta chains from the same sample are listed, as sequenced in a study of cytomegalovirus exposure and HLA in healthy donors. TCRdb keeps only in-frame clones here, not all; method: immunoSEQ multiplex PCR. The repertoire holds around 170,000 clones, with approximately 81% as singletons. Sequencing input: PBMCs. These TCRs come from a man aged 18 to 30 in good health and CMV-seropositive.

This clone was seen a handful of times. The rearrangement uses TRBV15 and TRBJ1-5; 9 nucleotides align to TRBD1. Germline V gene sequence: CDR1 LNHNV, CDR2 YYDKDF (reference sequence). Trimming at V came to 3 bases and at J to 4 bases, leaving 4 bases not matched to a gene. This CDR3 is built from 15 residues. Here the CDR3 reads CATSSAGTGNQPQHF. In DNA, the CDR3 is TGTGCCACCAGCAGCGCCGGGACAGGGAATCAGCCCCAGCATTTT.

This chain joins TRBV7-9 and TRBJ1-6; D gene unclear. Per germline, CDR1 SEHNR and CDR2 FQNEAQ (reference sequence). CDR3 length: 15 amino acids. The germline V and J ends were trimmed by 2 bases and 8 bases, with 13 bases remaining between them. The DNA of the CDR3 is TGTGCCAGCAGCTTAACGGGAGGGTTGGATTCACCCCTCCACTTT. This gives the protein CASSLTGGLDSPLHF.

This chain uses TRBV7-3 with TRBJ1-2; possibly TRBD1 for D (6 bases). Germline-derived CDR1 and CDR2 are SGHTA and FQGTGA. CDR3 length: 13 residues. V was cut by 6 bases and J by 6 bases, with 14 bases left in between. CDR3 loop: CASSGTGLDGYTF. DNA for the CDR3: TGTGCCAGCAGTGGAACAGGGCTGGATGGCTACACCTTC.

The rearrangement uses TRBV25-1 and TRBJ1-1; D remains unclear. Trimming cost V 5 bases and J 4 bases, with 14 bases left between them. Germline V gene sequence: CDR1 MGHDK, CDR2 SYGVNS. This CDR3 has 14 amino acids. The DNA of the CDR3 is TGTGCCAGCAGTAGGAGGGAGTTGGGCACTGAAGCTTTCTTT. It yields the protein CASSRRELGTEAFF.

This clone is categorized as medium-sized. The chain uses TRBV19 and TRBJ1-2; D may be TRBD1 (5 bases). The CDR3 length is 14 residues. V lost 1 base and J lost 8, with 14 bases in between. The germline gives CDR1 LNHDA, CDR2 SQIVND (reference sequence). CDR3 in DNA: TGTGCCAGTAGTATAGGGACAACACGTTCGGGCTACACCTTC. It codes for CASSIGTTRSGYTF.

The genes are TRBV7-3 and TRBJ2-1; the match to TRBD2 covers 15 bases. The trim removed 5 bases at V and 8 bases at J, leaving 4 bases unmatched. CDR1 and CDR2 from the germline V gene are SGHTA and FQGTGA. CDR3 length: 15 residues. CDR3 amino acids: CASSRTSGGADEQFF. CDR3 sequence (DNA): TGTGCCAGCAGCCGGACTAGCGGGGGGGCAGATGAGCAGTTCTTC.

This clone was recorded once. J is TRBJ2-3 and V is TRBV11-2, with 8 bases that match TRBD2. CDR1 is SGHAT, CDR2 FQNNGV, per germline. The J segment lost 2 bases and the V segment lost 5 bases, leaving 6 bases of the junction unmatched. This CDR3 region has 15 residues. DNA for the CDR3: TGTGCCAGCAGCCTGGGACTAGGAGACACAGATACGCAGTATTTT. Translation gives CASSLGLGDTDTQYF.

This clone was picked up a small number of times. In the same sample, other DNA sequences code for this CDR3. The chain combines TRBV28 with TRBJ1-2; 8 bases agree with TRBD1. The trim removed 2 bases at V and 1 base at J, leaving 0 bases unmatched. The CDR3 spans 14 residues. CDR1 MDHEN and CDR2 SYDVKM come from the germline V gene. The chain's CDR3 is CASSLTGGNYGYTF. CDR3 bases: TGTGCCAGCAGTTTAACAGGGGGTAACTATGGCTACACCTTC.

The gene calls are TRBV19 and TRBJ1-2; 10 bases are shared with TRBD1. The germline gives CDR1 LNHDA, CDR2 SQIVND (reference sequence). This CDR3 is built from 12 residues. Germline trimming cut 5 bases from V and 14 bases from J; bases unmatched to any gene: 8. CDR3 sequence: CASSLTGGKWTF. CDR3 coding DNA: TGTGCCAGTAGTTTGACAGGGGGCAAGTGGACCTTC.

The chain uses TRBV6-6 and TRBJ1-1, with 7 bases fitting TRBD1. Germline V gene data show CDR1 as MNHNY and CDR2 as SVGAGI (reference sequence). The CDR3 contains 15 residues. Trimming at V came to 3 bases and at J to 2 bases, leaving 6 bases not matched to a gene. The CDR3 DNA sequence: TGTGCCAGCAGTTATCCAGGGGGACCTAACACTGAAGCTTTCTTT. Amino acid sequence: CASSYPGGPNTEAFF.

The chain joins TRBV29-1 to TRBJ2-7, with 7 bases that match TRBD1. The CDR3 is 14 amino acids. V was pared by 6 bases and J by 3 bases, with 11 bases of the junction left unmatched. Germline CDR1 SQVTM, CDR2 ANQGSEA. CDR3 coding DNA: TGCAGCGTCCGGGACAGCTTATTATTCTACGAGCAGTACTTC. The encoded protein is CSVRDSLLFYEQYF.

DNA of the CDR3: TGTGCCAGCAGCTTGGTGACAGGGGGGAATCAGCCCCAGCATTTT. Encoded protein: CASSLVTGGNQPQHF. J is TRBJ1-5 and V is TRBV5-8; 9 nucleotides match TRBD1. The CDR3 contains 15 residues. V was clipped by 0 bases and J by 4 bases; unmatched bases: 2. Germline V lookup: CDR1 SGHTS, CDR2 YDEGEE.

This clone was found many times. The chain has TRBV2 and TRBJ1-4, with D hard to call. Germline lookup yields CDR1 SNHLY and CDR2 FYNNEI. The CDR3 loop spans 15 amino acids. The V and J ends lost 7 bases and 6 bases respectively, with 18 bases between them. The CDR3 DNA sequence: TGTGCCAGCATGTTTACGGCCGCCGGAGATGAAAAACTGTTTTTT. Protein: CASMFTAAGDEKLFF.

The chain is built from TRBV2 and TRBJ1-1; D perhaps matches TRBD1 (5 bases). V lost 6 bases and J 4 bases, leaving 15 bases between the germline ends. The germline gives CDR1 SNHLY, CDR2 FYNNEI. This CDR3 is built from 14 residues. In nucleotides, the CDR3 is TGTGCCAGCAGGGCAGGGATGGGGGGCACTGAAGCTTTCTTT. Translating gives CASRAGMGGTEAFF. The full variable domain, completed using reference TRBV2 and TRBJ1-1, is EPEVTQTPSHQVTQMGQEVILRCVPISNHLYFYWYRQILGQKVEFLVSFYNNEISEKSEIFDDQFSVERPDGSNFTLKIRSTKLEDSAMYFCASRAGMGGTEAFFGQGTRLTVV.

The rearrangement uses TRBV28 and TRBJ1-4; 9 bases line up with TRBD1. V was clipped by 6 bases and J by 11 bases; unmatched bases: 10. This CDR3 contains 14 residues. The germline V gene has CDR1 MDHEN and CDR2 SYDVKM. The chain's CDR3 is CASRSGTGRGKLFF. The CDR3 coding sequence is TGTGCCAGCAGATCGGGGACAGGGCGGGGGAAACTGTTTTTT. Combining the CDR3 with reference TRBV28 and TRBJ1-4 gives the whole variable domain DVKVTQSSRYLVKRTGEKVFLECVQDMDHENMFWYRQDPGLGLRLIYFSYDVKMKEKGDIPEGYSVSREKKERFSLILESASTNQTSMYLCASRSGTGRGKLFFGSGTQLSVL.

This clone was found a few times. The chain joins TRBV6-1 to TRBJ1-1; D perhaps matches TRBD1 (6 bases). Germline CDR1 reads MNHNS; CDR2 reads SASEGT. This CDR3 contains 15 residues. Trimming took 0 bases from V and 5 from J, leaving 13 bases between them. The CDR3 here is CASSEARGGRTEAFF. The CDR3 DNA sequence: TGTGCCAGCAGTGAAGCGAGGGGGGGGCGGACTGAAGCTTTCTTT.

This clone was detected only a few times. In DNA, the CDR3 is TGCGCCAGCAGCCAAACCCCGAGGGTCAGCTCTGGAAACACCATATATTTT. Translating it yields CASSQTPRVSSGNTIYF. The chain joins TRBV4-1 to TRBJ1-3; D uncertain. Germline assignment: CDR1 MGHRA and CDR2 YSYEKL. Trimming stripped 2 bases from V and 0 bases from J, with 14 bases between. The CDR3 runs 17 residues.

The chain recombines TRBV10-2 with TRBJ2-7; D is unclear. The CDR3 contains 11 residues. Germline V gene data show CDR1 as WSHSY and CDR2 as SAAADI. Trimming cost V 10 bases and J 6 bases, with 13 bases left between them. The CDR3 reads CATRDQVEQYF. In nucleotides, the CDR3 is TGCGCCACCCGCGACCAGGTCGAGCAGTACTTC.

This sequence joins TRBV6-1 and TRBJ1-1; a possible D gene is TRBD1 (5 bases). The length of the CDR3 is 16 residues. Germline assignment: CDR1 MNHNS and CDR2 SASEGT. Trimming took off 3 bases at V and 3 bases at J, with 17 bases between the two ends. In DNA form, the CDR3 reads TGTGCCAGCAGTGACCCGTCTGACAGTTATTACACTGAAGCTTTCTTT. Encoded protein: CASSDPSDSYYTEAFF.

The chain recombines TRBV18 with TRBJ1-1; TRBD1 might be the D (6 bases). V was pared by 4 bases and J by 1 base, with 10 bases between. Per the germline V gene, CDR1 is KGHSH and CDR2 is LQKENI. The length of the CDR3 is 14 residues. CDR3 DNA: TGTGCCAGCTCACTCCTGACAGGGAACACTGAAGCTTTCTTT. It is translated as CASSLLTGNTEAFF.

The chain couples TRBV4-1 to TRBJ2-5; 7 bases map to TRBD2. The CDR3 length is 15 residues. The V segment lost 4 bases and the J segment 2 bases; nucleotides outside the gene matches: 7. Germline V CDR1 and CDR2: MGHRA, YSYEKL. The CDR3 protein is CASSLSGKIQETQYF. Here the CDR3 DNA reads TGCGCCAGCAGCCTCAGCGGGAAAATACAAGAGACCCAGTACTTC.

The chain recombines TRBV2 with TRBJ2-5, with TRBD2 matching over 7 bases. V was clipped by 2 bases and J by 5 bases; unmatched bases: 5. This CDR3 has 14 residues. Germline lookup yields CDR1 SNHLY and CDR2 FYNNEI. The CDR3 bases are TGTGCCAGCAGTGAATCTAGCGGACGGGAGACCCAGTACTTC. As protein: CASSESSGRETQYF. Drawing the rest from reference TRBV2 and TRBJ2-5, the complete variable domain is EPEVTQTPSHQVTQMGQEVILRCVPISNHLYFYWYRQILGQKVEFLVSFYNNEISEKSEIFDDQFSVERPDGSNFTLKIRSTKLEDSAMYFCASSESSGRETQYFGPGTRLLVL.